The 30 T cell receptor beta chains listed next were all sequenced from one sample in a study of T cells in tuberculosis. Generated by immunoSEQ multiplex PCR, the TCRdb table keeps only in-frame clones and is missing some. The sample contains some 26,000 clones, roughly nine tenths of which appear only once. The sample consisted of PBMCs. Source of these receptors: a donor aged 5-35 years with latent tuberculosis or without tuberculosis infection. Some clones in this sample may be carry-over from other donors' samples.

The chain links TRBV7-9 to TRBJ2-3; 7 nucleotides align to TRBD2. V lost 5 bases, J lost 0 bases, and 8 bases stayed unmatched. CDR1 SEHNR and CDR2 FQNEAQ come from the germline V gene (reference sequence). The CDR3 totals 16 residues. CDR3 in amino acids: CASSPTSGTSTDTQYF. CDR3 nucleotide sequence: TGTGCCAGCAGCCCTACCAGCGGGACTAGCACAGATACGCAGTATTTT.

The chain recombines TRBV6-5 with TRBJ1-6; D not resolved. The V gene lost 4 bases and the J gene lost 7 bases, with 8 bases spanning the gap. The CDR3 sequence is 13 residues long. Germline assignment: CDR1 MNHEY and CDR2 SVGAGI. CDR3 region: CASSSIQNSPLHF. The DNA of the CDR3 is TGTGCCAGCAGTTCTATCCAAAATTCACCCCTCCACTTT.

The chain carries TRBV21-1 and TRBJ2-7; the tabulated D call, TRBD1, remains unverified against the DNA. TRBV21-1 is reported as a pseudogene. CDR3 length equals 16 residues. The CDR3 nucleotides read TGTGCCAGCAGCAAAGCCCCCGGACAGGGGGCGTACGAGCAGTACTTC. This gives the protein CASSKAPGQGAYEQYF.

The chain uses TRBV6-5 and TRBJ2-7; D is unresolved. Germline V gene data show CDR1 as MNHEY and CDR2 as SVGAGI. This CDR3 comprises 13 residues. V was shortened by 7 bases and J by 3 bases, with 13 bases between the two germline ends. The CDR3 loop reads CASKRNPLYEQYF. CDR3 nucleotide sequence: TGTGCCAGCAAGAGAAATCCTCTCTACGAGCAGTACTTC.

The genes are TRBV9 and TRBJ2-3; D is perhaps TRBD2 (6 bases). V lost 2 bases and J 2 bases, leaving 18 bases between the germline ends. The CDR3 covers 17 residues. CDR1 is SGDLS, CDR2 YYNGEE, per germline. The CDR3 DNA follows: TGTGCCAGCAGCGTCATGGTTAAGGCGGGATTCACAGATACGCAGTATTTT. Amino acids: CASSVMVKAGFTDTQYF. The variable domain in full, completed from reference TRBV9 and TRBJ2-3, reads DSGVTQTPKHLITATGQRVTLRCSPRSGDLSVYWYQQSLDQGLQFLIQYYNGEERAKGNILERFSAQQFPDLHSELNLSSLELGDSALYFCASSVMVKAGFTDTQYFGPGTRLTVL.

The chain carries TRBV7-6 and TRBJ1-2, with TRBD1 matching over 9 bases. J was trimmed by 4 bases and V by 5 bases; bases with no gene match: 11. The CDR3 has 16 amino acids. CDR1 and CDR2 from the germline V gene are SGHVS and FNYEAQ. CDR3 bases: TGTGCCAGCAGCCCGGTCCCGGGACAGGGTACCTATGGCTACACCTTC. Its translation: CASSPVPGQGTYGYTF.

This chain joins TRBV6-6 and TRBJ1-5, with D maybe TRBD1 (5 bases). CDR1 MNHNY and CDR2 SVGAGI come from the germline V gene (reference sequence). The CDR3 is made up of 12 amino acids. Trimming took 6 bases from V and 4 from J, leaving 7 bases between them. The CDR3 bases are TGTGCCAGCAGAGGGGTAAATCAGCCCCAGCATTTT. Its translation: CASRGVNQPQHF.

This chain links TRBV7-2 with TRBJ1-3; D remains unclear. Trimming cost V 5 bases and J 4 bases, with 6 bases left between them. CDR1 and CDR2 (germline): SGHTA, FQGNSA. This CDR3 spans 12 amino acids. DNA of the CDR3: TGTGCCAGCAGCCTTGGCGGAAACACCATATATTTT. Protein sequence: CASSLGGNTIYF. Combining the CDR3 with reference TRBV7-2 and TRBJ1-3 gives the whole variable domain GAGVSQSPSNKVTEKGKDVELRCDPISGHTALYWYRQSLGQGLEFLIYFQGNSAPDKSGLPSDRFSAERTGGSVSTLTIQRTQQEDSAVYLCASSLGGNTIYFGEGSWLTVV.

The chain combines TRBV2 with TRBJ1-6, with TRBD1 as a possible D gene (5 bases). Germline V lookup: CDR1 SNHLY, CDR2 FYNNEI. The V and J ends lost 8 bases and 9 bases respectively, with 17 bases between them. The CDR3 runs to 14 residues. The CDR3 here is CASRPWQGTSPLHF. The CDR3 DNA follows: TGTGCCAGCCGCCCCTGGCAGGGCACTTCACCCCTCCACTTT.

The CDR3 sequence is CSVDSTSSYEQYF. DNA of the CDR3: TGCAGCGTGGACTCTACGAGCTCCTACGAGCAGTACTTC. This chain connects TRBV29-1 to TRBJ2-7; maybe TRBD2 (5 bases). Germline CDR1 SQVTM, CDR2 ANQGSEA. This CDR3 spans 13 amino acids. V dropped 6 bases and J dropped 0 bases, with 12 bases sitting between them.

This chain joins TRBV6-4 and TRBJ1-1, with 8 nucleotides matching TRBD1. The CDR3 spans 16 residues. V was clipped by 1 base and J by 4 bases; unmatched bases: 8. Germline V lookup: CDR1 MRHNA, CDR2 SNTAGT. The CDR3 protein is CASSDLNRGGGTEAFF. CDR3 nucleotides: TGTGCCAGCAGTGACTTAAACAGGGGGGGAGGCACTGAAGCTTTCTTT.

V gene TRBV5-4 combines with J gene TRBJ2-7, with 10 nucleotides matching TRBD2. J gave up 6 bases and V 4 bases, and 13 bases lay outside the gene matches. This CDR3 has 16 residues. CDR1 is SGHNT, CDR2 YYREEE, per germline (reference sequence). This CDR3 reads CASSPPRASGSSEQYF. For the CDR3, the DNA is TGTGCCAGCAGCCCCCCTAGGGCTAGCGGGAGTTCCGAGCAGTACTTC.

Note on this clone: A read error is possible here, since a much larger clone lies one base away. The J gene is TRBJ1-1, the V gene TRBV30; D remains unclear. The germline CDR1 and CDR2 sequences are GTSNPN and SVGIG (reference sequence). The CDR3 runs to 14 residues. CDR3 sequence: CARSLHTPNTEAFF. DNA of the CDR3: TGTGCCCGGAGTCTCCACACGCCTAACACTGAAGCTTTCTTT.

For the CDR3, the DNA is TGTGCCATCAGCCGAGGGGACTTGGGCGGGCAGTACTTC. Translated: CAISRGDLGGQYF. The rearrangement joins TRBV10-3 to TRBJ2-7, with a tentative D call TRBD2 (6 bases). CDR1 is ENHRY and CDR2 is SYGVKD in the germline V gene. This CDR3 spans 13 amino acids. V lost 6 bases and J 9 bases, leaving 18 bases between the germline ends.

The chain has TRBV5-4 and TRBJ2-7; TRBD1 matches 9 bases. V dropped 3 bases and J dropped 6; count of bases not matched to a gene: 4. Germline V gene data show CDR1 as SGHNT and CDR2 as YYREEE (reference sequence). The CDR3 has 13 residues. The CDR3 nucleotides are TGTGCCAGCAGCTCACAGGGGGCCATCGAGCAGTACTTC. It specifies CASSSQGAIEQYF.

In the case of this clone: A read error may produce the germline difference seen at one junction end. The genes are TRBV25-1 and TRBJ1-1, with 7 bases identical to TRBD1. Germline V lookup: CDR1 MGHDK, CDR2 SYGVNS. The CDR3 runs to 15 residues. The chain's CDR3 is CANSESAGGNTEAFF. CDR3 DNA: TGTGCCAACAGTGAAAGTGCAGGGGGAAACACTGAAGCTTTCTTT.

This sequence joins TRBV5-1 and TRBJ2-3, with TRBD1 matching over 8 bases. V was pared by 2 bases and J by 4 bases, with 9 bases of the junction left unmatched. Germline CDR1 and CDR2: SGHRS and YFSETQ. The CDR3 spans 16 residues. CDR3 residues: CASSFRQGPPPDTQYF. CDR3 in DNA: TGCGCCAGCAGCTTTAGACAGGGGCCCCCCCCAGATACGCAGTATTTT. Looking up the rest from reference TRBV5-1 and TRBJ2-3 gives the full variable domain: KAGVTQTPRYLIKTRGQQVTLSCSPISGHRSVSWYQQTPGQGLQFLFEYFSETQRNKGNFPGRFSGRQFSNSRSEMNVSTLELGDSALYLCASSFRQGPPPDTQYFGPGTRLTVL.

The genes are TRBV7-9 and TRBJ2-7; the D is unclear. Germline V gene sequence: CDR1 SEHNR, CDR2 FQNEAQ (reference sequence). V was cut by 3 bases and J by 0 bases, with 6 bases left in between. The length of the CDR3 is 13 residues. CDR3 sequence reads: CASSLGFSYEQYF. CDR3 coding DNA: TGTGCCAGCAGCTTGGGCTTCTCCTACGAGCAGTACTTC.

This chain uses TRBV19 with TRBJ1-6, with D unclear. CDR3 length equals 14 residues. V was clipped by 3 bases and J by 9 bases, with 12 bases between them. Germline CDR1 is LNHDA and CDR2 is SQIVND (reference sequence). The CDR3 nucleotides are TGTGCCAGTAGTATTTCGGTTGTTAGTTCACCCCTCCACTTT. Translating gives CASSISVVSSPLHF.

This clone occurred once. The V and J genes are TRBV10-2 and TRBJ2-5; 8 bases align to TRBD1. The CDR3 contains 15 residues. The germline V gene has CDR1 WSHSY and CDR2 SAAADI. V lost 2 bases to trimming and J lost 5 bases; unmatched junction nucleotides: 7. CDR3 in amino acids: CASSEGQGSTETQYF. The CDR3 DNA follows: TGCGCCAGCAGTGAGGGACAGGGTAGTACGGAGACCCAGTACTTC.

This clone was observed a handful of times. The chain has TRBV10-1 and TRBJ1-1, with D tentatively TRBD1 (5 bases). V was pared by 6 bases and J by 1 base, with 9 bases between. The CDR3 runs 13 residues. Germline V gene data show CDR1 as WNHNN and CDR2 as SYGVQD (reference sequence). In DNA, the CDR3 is TGCGCCAGCAGCGTGACAGAGAACACTGAAGCTTTCTTT. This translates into CASSVTENTEAFF.

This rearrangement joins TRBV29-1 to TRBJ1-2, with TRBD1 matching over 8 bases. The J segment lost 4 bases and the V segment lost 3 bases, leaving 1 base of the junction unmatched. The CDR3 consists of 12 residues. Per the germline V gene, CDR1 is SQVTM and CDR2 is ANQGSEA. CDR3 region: CSVEGQVYGYTF. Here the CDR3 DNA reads TGCAGCGTTGAGGGACAGGTCTATGGCTACACCTTC. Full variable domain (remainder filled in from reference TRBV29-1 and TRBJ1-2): SAVISQKPSRDICQRGTSLTIQCQVDSQVTMMFWYRQQPGQSLTLIATANQGSEATYESGFVIDKFPISRPNLTFSTLTVSNMSPEDSSIYLCSVEGQVYGYTFGSGTRLTVV.

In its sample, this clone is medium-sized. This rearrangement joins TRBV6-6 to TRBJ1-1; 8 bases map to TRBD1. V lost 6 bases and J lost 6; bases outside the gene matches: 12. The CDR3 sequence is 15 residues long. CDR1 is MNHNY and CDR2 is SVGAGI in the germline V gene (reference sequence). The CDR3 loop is CASSLLLSGGSEAFF. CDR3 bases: TGTGCCAGCAGCCTCCTGCTCTCAGGGGGCTCTGAAGCTTTCTTT.

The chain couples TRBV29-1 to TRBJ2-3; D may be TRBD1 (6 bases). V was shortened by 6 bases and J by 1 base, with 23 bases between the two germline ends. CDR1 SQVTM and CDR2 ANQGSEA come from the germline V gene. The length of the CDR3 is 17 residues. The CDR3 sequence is CSVKRDILRRGTDTQYF. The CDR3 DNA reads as TGCAGCGTGAAACGGGACATCCTTCGTCGGGGCACAGATACGCAGTATTTT.

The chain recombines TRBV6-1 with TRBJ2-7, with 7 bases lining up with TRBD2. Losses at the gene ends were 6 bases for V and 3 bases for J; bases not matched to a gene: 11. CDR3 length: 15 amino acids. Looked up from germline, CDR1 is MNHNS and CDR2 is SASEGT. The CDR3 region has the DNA TGTGCCAGCAGGGAGGGGAGGGCGGGTCACTACGAGCAGTACTTC. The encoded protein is CASREGRAGHYEQYF.

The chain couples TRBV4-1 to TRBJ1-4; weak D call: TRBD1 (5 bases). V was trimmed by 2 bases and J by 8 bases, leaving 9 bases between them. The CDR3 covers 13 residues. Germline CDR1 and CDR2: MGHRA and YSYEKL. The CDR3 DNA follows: TGCGCCAGCAGCCAATGGGGCAGGGAAAAACTGTTTTTT. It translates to CASSQWGREKLFF.

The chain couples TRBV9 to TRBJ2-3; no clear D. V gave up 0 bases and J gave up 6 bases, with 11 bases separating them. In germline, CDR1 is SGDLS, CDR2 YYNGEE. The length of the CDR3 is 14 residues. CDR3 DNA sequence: TGTGCCAGCAGCGTAGGGCTTAGCAAGGATACGCAGTATTTT. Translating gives CASSVGLSKDTQYF.

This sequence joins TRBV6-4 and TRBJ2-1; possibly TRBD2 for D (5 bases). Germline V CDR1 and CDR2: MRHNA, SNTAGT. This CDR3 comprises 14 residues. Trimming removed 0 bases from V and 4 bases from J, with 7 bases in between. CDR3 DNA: TGTGCCAGCAGTGACTCGTCGGGGTACAATGAGCAGTTCTTC. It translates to CASSDSSGYNEQFF.

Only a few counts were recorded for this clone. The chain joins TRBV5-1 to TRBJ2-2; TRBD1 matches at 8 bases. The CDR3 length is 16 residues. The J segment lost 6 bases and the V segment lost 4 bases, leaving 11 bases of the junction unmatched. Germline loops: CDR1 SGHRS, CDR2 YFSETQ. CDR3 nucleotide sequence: TGCGCCAGCAGCACGACCCGGGACAGGTTTGCCGGGGAGCTGTTTTTT. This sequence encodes CASSTTRDRFAGELFF.

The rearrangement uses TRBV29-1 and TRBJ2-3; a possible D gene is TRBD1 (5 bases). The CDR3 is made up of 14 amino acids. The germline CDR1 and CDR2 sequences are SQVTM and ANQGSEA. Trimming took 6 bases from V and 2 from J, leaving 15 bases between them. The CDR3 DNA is TGCAGCGTCTCATACCTGGGGCCCACAGATACGCAGTATTTT. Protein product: CSVSYLGPTDTQYF.